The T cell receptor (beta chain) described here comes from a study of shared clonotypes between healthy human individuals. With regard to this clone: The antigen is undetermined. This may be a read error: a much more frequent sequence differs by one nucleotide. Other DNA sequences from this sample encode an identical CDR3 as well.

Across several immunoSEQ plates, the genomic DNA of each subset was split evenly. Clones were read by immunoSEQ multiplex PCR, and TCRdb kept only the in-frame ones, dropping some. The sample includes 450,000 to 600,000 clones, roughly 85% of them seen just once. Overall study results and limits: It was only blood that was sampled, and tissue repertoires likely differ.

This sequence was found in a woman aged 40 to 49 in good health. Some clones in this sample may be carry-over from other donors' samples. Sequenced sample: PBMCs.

CDR3 loop: CASSRGYEQYF. In DNA, the CDR3 is TGTGCCAGCAGCAGGGGCTACGAGCAGTACTTC. V usage is TRBV28 and J usage is TRBJ2-7, with D possibly being TRBD1 (6 bases). The CDR3 extends over 11 amino acids. V was cut by 6 bases and J by 3 bases, with 6 bases left in between. From germline, CDR1 is MDHEN and CDR2 SYDVKM. The full variable domain, rest sourced from reference TRBV28 and TRBJ2-7, is DVKVTQSSRYLVKRTGEKVFLECVQDMDHENMFWYRQDPGLGLRLIYFSYDVKMKEKGDIPEGYSVSREKKERFSLILESASTNQTSMYLCASSRGYEQYFGPGTRLTVT.